This TCR beta chain is from a study of vaccination and CD4 T cells after COVID-19. Oncomine TCR Beta short-read sequencing was applied to DNA from cultured CD4+ T cells. MiXCR, run by TCRdb on the PCR reads, gives a single entry per CDR3 protein. Among about 19,000 distinct CDR3 sequences, just over 60% were seen once, and the ten largest hold under 8.5%. Treatment denoted: 10-day PBMC culture with coronavirus spike peptide pools or control peptides (ViraFEST assay). This clonotype was detected only a few times. Antigen: not known. CDR1 is DFQATT, CDR2 SNEGSKA, per germline (reference sequence). This CDR3 region has 14 residues. Between the trimmed V and J ends, which lost 5 bases and 0 bases, there was a span of 11 bases.

The chain carries TRBV20-1 and TRBJ1-5; D call uncertain. This receptor was obtained from a human donor who had recovered from COVID-19. Sequenced material: CD4+ T cells from blood, cultured in vitro. The CDR3 sequence is CSALPFDSNQPQHF. The CDR3 DNA follows: TGCAGTGCTCTTCCCTTCGATAGCAATCAGCCCCAGCATTTT.